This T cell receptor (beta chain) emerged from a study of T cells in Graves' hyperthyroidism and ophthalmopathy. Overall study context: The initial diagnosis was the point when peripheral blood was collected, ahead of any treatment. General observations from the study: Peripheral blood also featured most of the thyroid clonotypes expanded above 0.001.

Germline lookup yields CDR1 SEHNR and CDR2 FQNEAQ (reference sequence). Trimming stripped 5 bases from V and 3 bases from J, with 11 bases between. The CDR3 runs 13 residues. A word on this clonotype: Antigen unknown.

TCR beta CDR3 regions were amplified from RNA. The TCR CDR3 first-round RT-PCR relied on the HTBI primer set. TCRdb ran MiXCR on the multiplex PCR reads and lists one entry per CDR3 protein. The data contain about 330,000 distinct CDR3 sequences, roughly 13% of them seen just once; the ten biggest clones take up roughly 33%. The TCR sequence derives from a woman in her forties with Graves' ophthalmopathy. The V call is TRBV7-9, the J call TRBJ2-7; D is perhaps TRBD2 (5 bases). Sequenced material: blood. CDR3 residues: CASSVDGNYEQYF. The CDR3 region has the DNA TGTGCCAGCAGCGTCGACGGGAACTACGAGCAGTACTTC. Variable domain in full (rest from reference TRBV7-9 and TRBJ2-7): DTGVSQNPRHKITKRGQNVTFRCDPISEHNRLYWYRQTLGQGPEFLTYFQNEAQLEKSRLLSDRFSAERPKGSFSTLEIQRTEQGDSAMYLCASSVDGNYEQYFGPGTRLTVT.